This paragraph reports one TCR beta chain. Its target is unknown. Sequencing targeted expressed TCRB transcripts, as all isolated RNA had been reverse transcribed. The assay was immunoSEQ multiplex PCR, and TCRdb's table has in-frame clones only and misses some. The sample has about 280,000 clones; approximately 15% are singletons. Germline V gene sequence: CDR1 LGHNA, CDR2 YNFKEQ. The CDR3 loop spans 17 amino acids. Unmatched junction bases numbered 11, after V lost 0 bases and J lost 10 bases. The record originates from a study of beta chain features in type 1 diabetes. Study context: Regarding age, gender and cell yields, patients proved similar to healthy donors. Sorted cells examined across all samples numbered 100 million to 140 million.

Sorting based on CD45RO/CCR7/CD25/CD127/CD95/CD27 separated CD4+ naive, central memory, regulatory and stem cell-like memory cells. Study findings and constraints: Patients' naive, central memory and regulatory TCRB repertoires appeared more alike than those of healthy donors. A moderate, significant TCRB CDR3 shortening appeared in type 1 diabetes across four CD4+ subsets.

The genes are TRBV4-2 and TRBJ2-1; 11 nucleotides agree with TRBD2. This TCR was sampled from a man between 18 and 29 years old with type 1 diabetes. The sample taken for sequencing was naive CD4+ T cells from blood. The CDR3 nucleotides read TGTGCCAGCAGCCAAGATCGTATGACTAGCGGGAAAGGGGAGCAGTTCTTC. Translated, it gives CASSQDRMTSGKGEQFF.